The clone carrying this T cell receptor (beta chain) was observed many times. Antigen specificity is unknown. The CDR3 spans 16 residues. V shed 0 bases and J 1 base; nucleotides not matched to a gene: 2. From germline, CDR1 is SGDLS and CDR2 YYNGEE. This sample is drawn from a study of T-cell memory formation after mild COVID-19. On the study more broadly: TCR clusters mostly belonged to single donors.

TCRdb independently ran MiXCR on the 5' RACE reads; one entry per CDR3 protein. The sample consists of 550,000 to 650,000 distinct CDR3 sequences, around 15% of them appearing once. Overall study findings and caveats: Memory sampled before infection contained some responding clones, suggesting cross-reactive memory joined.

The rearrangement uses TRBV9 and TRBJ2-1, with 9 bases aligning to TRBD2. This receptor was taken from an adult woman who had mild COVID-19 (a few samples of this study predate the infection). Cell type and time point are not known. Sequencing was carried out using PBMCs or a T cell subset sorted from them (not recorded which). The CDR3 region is CASSVGGGASYNEQFF. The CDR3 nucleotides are TGTGCCAGCAGCGTAGGCGGGGGGGCATCCTACAATGAGCAGTTCTTC.